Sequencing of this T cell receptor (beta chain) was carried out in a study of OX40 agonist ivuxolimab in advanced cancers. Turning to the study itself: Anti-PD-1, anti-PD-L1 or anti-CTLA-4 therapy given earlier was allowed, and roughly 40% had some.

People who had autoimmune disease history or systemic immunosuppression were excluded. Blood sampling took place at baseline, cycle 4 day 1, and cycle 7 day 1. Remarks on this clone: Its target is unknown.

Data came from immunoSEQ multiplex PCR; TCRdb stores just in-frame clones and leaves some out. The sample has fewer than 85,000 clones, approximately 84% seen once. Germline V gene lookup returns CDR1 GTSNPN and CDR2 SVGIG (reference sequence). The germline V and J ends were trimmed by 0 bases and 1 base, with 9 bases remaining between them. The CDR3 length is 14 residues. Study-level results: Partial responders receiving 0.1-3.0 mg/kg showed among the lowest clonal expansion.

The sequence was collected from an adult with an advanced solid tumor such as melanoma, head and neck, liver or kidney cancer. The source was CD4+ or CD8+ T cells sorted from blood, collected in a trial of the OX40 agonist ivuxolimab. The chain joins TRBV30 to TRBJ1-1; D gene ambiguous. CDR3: CAWSVSPRNTEAFF. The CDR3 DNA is TGTGCCTGGAGTGTATCCCCCCGGAACACTGAAGCTTTCTTT.